The sample holds a few counts of the clone carrying this TCR beta chain. No antigen is known for it. Peripheral blood from each donor was collected in a volume of 9.5 to 10 milliliters. Total RNA, at least 6 micrograms per sample, was extracted from PBMCs. The second PCR ran about 6 to 11 cycles with a sample-barcoded 5' primer and J-beta primers. In TCRdb, the 5' RACE reads were re-called with MiXCR into one record per CDR3 protein. The table lists over a million distinct CDR3 sequences, roughly 43% of them singletons, with about 4% in the top ten. The data were taken from a study of blood T cells in healthy people across ages. At the level of the study: There was about one barcoded beta molecule captured by template switching per two T cells. The study, taken as a whole, reports: Comparison with aged donors showed that long-lived donors had more naive CD4+ cells and higher diversity.

The V and J ends lost 2 bases and 8 bases respectively, with 24 bases between them. CDR3 length: 17 amino acids. CDR1 is SNHLY, CDR2 FYNNEI, per germline. This clonotype was obtained from a woman aged 18-30 years in good health. The chain combines TRBV2 with TRBJ1-2; D is undetermined. Specimen: blood. CDR3 bases: TGTGCCAGCAGTGAAACTTGGGCCGTGGCAGGACCTCTCGGCTACACCTTC. Encoded protein: CASSETWAVAGPLGYTF.